The subject of this entry is one T cell receptor beta chain. This sample is part of a study of technical replicates of blood from a few donors. The repertoire was sequenced with immunoSEQ multiplex PCR; TCRdb's copy has only in-frame clones and lacks some. Of about 69,000 clones in the sample, over 70% are singletons; the top ten hold approximately 5%. Germline CDR1 SGDLS, CDR2 YYNGEE. V shed 0 bases and J shed 3 bases, with 12 bases lying between them. There are 15 residues in the CDR3. The J gene is TRBJ2-5, the V gene TRBV9, with D possibly being TRBD2 (5 bases). Material: PBMCs. The receptor was isolated from a human donor in good health. Some clones in this sample may be carry-over from other donors' samples. CDR3 DNA sequence: TGTGCCAGCAGCGTAGGCCTACTAGAAGAAGAGACCCAGTACTTC. As protein: CASSVGLLEEETQYF.